These 25 T cell receptor beta chains were sequenced from one sample in a study of T cells in Graves' hyperthyroidism and ophthalmopathy. Researchers took RNA transcripts and amplified the TCR beta CDR3 regions from them. Initially, a first-round RT-PCR of the TCR CDR3 employed the HTBI primer set. A single record per CDR3 protein comes from TCRdb applying MiXCR to the multiplex PCR reads. In the table there are hundreds of thousands of distinct CDR3 sequences, 20% of which are singletons. The sample consisted of blood. The origin of the receptors is a man aged 35-49 years with Graves' ophthalmopathy.

The sample holds many counts of this clonotype. This chain links TRBV30 with TRBJ1-4; 10 bases are shared with TRBD1. This CDR3 contains 14 residues. CDR1 is GTSNPN, CDR2 SVGIG, per germline (reference sequence). V dropped 1 base and J dropped 6; count of bases not matched to a gene: 2. This CDR3 is CAWSEGQGHEKLFF. CDR3 sequence (DNA): TGTGCCTGGAGTGAGGGACAGGGGCATGAAAAACTGTTTTTT. The variable domain in full, with the rest retrieved from reference TRBV30 and TRBJ1-4, is SQTIHQWPATLVQPVGSPLSLECTVEGTSNPNLYWYRQAAGRGLQLLFYSVGIGQISSEVPQNLSASRPQDRQFILSSKKLLLSDSGFYLCAWSEGQGHEKLFFGSGTQLSVL.

This clonotype appeared a few times. This chain links TRBV30 with TRBJ1-1; D is undetermined. The germline gives CDR1 GTSNPN, CDR2 SVGIG (reference sequence). The germline V and J ends were trimmed by 2 bases and 7 bases, with 17 bases remaining between them. The CDR3 is 14 residues long. CDR3 amino acids: CAWSSPPQWVEAFF. Here the CDR3 DNA reads TGTGCCTGGAGTTCACCACCACAGTGGGTTGAAGCTTTCTTT.

The sample holds many counts of this clonotype. This rearrangement joins TRBV30 to TRBJ1-5, with 7 bases identical to TRBD1. CDR3 length: 13 residues. CDR1 and CDR2 from the germline V gene are GTSNPN and SVGIG (reference sequence). V shed 1 base, J shed 7 bases, and the junction held 4 bases outside the gene matches. The CDR3 spells CAWSATGEQPQHF. The CDR3 DNA is TGTGCCTGGAGTGCCACAGGGGAACAGCCCCAGCATTTT.

The rearrangement uses TRBV25-1 and TRBJ2-7; TRBD1 agrees at 7 bases. Germline V CDR1 and CDR2: MGHDK, SYGVNS. V shed 3 bases, J shed 4 bases, and the junction held 6 bases outside the gene matches. The length of the CDR3 is 14 residues. CDR3 protein: CASSESGQNYEQYF. CDR3 coding DNA: TGTGCCAGCAGTGAGTCGGGACAGAATTACGAGCAGTACTTC.

The chain combines TRBV27 with TRBJ1-3; tentatively, D is TRBD1 (5 bases). V lost 4 bases, J lost 0 bases, and 13 bases lay in between. This CDR3 has 16 residues. Germline V gene sequence: CDR1 MNHEY, CDR2 SMNVEV (reference sequence). CDR3 protein: CASSSGTASSGNTIYF. The CDR3 nucleotides read TGTGCCAGCAGTTCCGGGACGGCGAGCTCTGGAAACACCATATATTTT.

This clonotype showed up just once. The DNA for the CDR3 is TGTGCCAGCAGCCCCGGGGGGGGGACCTGGCAGCCCCAGCATTTT. Translated: CASSPGGGTWQPQHF. The V call is TRBV11-2, the J call TRBJ1-5; D may be TRBD1 (5 bases). CDR3 size: 15 residues. V lost 5 bases and J 7 bases, leaving 18 bases between the germline ends. The germline CDR1 and CDR2 sequences are SGHAT and FQNNGV.

This clonotype was seen repeatedly, ten times or more. V and J are TRBV11-3 and TRBJ2-1; 9 positions agree with TRBD1. V lost 3 bases, J lost 6 bases, and 6 bases stayed unmatched. The germline CDR1 and CDR2 sequences are SGHNT and YENEEA. This CDR3 is built from 15 residues. The chain's CDR3 is CASSFGQGKFNEQFF. The CDR3 DNA reads TGTGCCAGCAGCTTTGGACAGGGGAAGTTCAATGAGCAGTTCTTC.

The chain couples TRBV30 to TRBJ2-7, with D unclear. This CDR3 spans 12 amino acids. Deletions cut 0 bases from V and 7 bases from J, with 10 bases between. Germline assignment: CDR1 GTSNPN and CDR2 SVGIG (reference sequence). The CDR3 nucleotides read TGTGCCTGGAGTGTACTGGCGAAAGAGCAGTACTTC. Its translation is CAWSVLAKEQYF.

The chain uses TRBV6-1 and TRBJ2-3, with 7 bases matching TRBD1. This CDR3 is built from 13 residues. Trimming took 6 bases from V and 6 from J; bases not matched to a gene: 6. Germline values: CDR1 MNHNS, CDR2 SASEGT. Written as DNA, the CDR3 is TGTGCCAGCAGGATGACAGGGTTGGATACGCAGTATTTT. Translating it yields CASRMTGLDTQYF.

This clonotype was detected a few times. This chain's CDR3 is CASSLREGSEAFF. The CDR3 DNA follows: TGTGCCAGCAGCCTAAGGGAGGGATCTGAAGCTTTCTTT. This sequence joins TRBV9 and TRBJ1-1, with D uncertain. The germline CDR1 and CDR2 sequences are SGDLS and YYNGEE. CDR3 length: 13 residues. The ends were cut back, 4 bases at V and 6 bases at J, with 13 bases in the middle.

This chain links TRBV19 with TRBJ2-2; weak D call: TRBD1 (5 bases). The CDR3 loop spans 14 amino acids. Trimming cost V 3 bases and J 7 bases, with 12 bases left between them. Germline loops: CDR1 LNHDA, CDR2 SQIVND (reference sequence). The CDR3 region has the DNA TGTGCCAGTAGTATTTTCAGGGATGGCGGGGAGCTGTTTTTT. It is translated as CASSIFRDGGELFF.

A few counts support this clonotype. This chain links TRBV5-1 with TRBJ2-7, with no clear D. CDR1 and CDR2 (germline): SGHRS, YFSETQ. V lost 0 bases and J lost 3, with 10 bases in between. The CDR3 is 14 residues long. As DNA, the CDR3 is TGCGCCAGCAGCTTGGAAAGACAAGACTACGAGCAGTACTTC. The encoded protein is CASSLERQDYEQYF.

This chain joins TRBV12-5 and TRBJ2-2, with 8 bases fitting TRBD1. Germline CDR1 reads LGHNT; CDR2 reads FRNRAP. Trimming cost V 9 bases and J 5 bases; bases outside gene matches: 11. The CDR3 totals 15 residues. In DNA form, the CDR3 reads TGTGCTAGCAAACTCGACAGGGGTAGTACCGGGGAGCTGTTTTTT. It is translated as CASKLDRGSTGELFF.

The rearrangement joins TRBV19 to TRBJ2-1; either TRBD1 or TRBD2 may supply D (5 bases each). The CDR3 runs 16 residues. Trimming removed 0 bases from V and 4 bases from J, with 13 bases in between. Germline V gene lookup returns CDR1 LNHDA and CDR2 SQIVND (reference sequence). The DNA of the CDR3 is TGTGCCAGTAGTATAGATCGCCGGGGCGTTTACAATGAGCAGTTCTTC. Translating gives CASSIDRRGVYNEQFF.

Turning to this clonotype: At one of its ends the junction is not consistent with the germline gene, which may arise from a read error. The chain is built from TRBV30 and TRBJ2-3, with D possibly TRBD1 on 6 matching bases. The CDR3 runs to 14 residues. CDR1 GTSNPN and CDR2 SVGIG come from the germline V gene (reference sequence). CDR3 residues: CAWTDSPRTNTQYF. DNA of the CDR3: TGTGCCTGGACGGACAGCCCGCGCACAAATACGCAGTATTTT.

V and J are TRBV12-3 or TRBV12-4 and TRBJ1-6, with D unresolved. V was cut by 7 bases and J by 7 bases, with 17 bases left in between. The CDR3 is 15 amino acids. The CDR3 here is CASKARTERNSPLHF. CDR3 coding DNA: TGTGCCAGCAAAGCCCGGACTGAGAGGAATTCACCCCTCCACTTT.

CDR3 coding DNA: TGCGCCAGCAGCTTGGGGGGGGCGACAGGGGCCAAATACAATGAGCAGTTCTTC. Translation: CASSLGGATGAKYNEQFF. The rearrangement uses TRBV5-1 and TRBJ2-1; 8 nucleotides match TRBD1. The CDR3 length is 18 residues. Trimming cost V 0 bases and J 4 bases; bases outside gene matches: 12. CDR1 SGHRS and CDR2 YFSETQ come from the germline V gene. The variable domain in full, with the rest retrieved from reference TRBV5-1 and TRBJ2-1, is KAGVTQTPRYLIKTRGQQVTLSCSPISGHRSVSWYQQTPGQGLQFLFEYFSETQRNKGNFPGRFSGRQFSNSRSEMNVSTLELGDSALYLCASSLGGATGAKYNEQFFGPGTRLTVL.

The genes are TRBV4-3 and TRBJ2-1, with D possibly being TRBD2 (6 bases). This CDR3 comprises 16 residues. The germline V gene encodes CDR1 LGHNA and CDR2 YSLEER. V lost 0 bases and J lost 4, with 13 bases in between. The CDR3 here is CASSQDWSSAYNEQFF. CDR3 DNA: TGCGCCAGCAGCCAAGACTGGTCTAGCGCTTACAATGAGCAGTTCTTC.

In this sample, this clonotype turned up many times. This chain uses TRBV30 with TRBJ1-3; a weak D match, TRBD1 (5 bases). The germline gives CDR1 GTSNPN, CDR2 SVGIG (reference sequence). CDR3 length: 15 residues. The V and J ends lost 3 bases and 0 bases respectively, with 12 bases between them. The CDR3: CAWRRDGDSGNTIYF. CDR3 nucleotides: TGTGCCTGGAGGCGGGACGGCGACTCTGGAAACACCATATATTTT.

This chain joins TRBV29-1 and TRBJ2-1, with 10 bases matching TRBD1. From germline, CDR1 is SQVTM and CDR2 ANQGSEA. J was trimmed by 3 bases and V by 6 bases; bases with no gene match: 5. The CDR3 sequence is 14 residues long. The CDR3, as DNA: TGCAGCGTGATCGGGACAGGGGACTACAATGAGCAGTTCTTC. Translated: CSVIGTGDYNEQFF.

J is TRBJ1-1 and V is TRBV20-1; D is unclear. This CDR3 is built from 13 residues. Trimming shortened V by 3 bases and J by 0 bases, and 8 bases separated the two germline ends. In germline, CDR1 is DFQATT, CDR2 SNEGSKA (reference sequence). The CDR3 DNA is TGCAGTGCTAGGCCCAGCATGAACACTGAAGCTTTCTTT. It codes for CSARPSMNTEAFF.

This clonotype was detected ten times or more. The J gene is TRBJ1-4, the V gene TRBV12-3 or TRBV12-4; D may be TRBD1 (6 bases). This CDR3 has 14 amino acids. Deletions cut 6 bases from V and 11 bases from J, with 19 bases between. CDR3 coding DNA: TGTGCCAGCAGACGGACAGTCCTGAATGGGAAACTGTTTTTT. Protein sequence: CASRRTVLNGKLFF.

In this sample, this clonotype turned up many times. This chain joins TRBV2 and TRBJ2-5; TRBD1 matches at 7 bases. Germline CDR1 and CDR2: SNHLY and FYNNEI. The CDR3 length is 14 residues. V lost 5 bases and J lost 5; bases outside the gene matches: 8. This chain's CDR3 is CASSFRQGVETQYF. The CDR3, as DNA: TGTGCCAGCAGTTTTCGACAGGGAGTGGAGACCCAGTACTTC.

Only a few counts were recorded for this clonotype. The chain couples TRBV4-1 to TRBJ1-2; 7 positions agree with TRBD1. V lost 3 bases, J lost 8 bases, and 9 bases stayed unmatched. The CDR3 is made up of 14 amino acids. Germline CDR1 is MGHRA and CDR2 is YSYEKL. CDR3 sequence: CASSHSGTEEGYTF. The CDR3 DNA reads as TGCGCCAGCAGCCACTCCGGGACAGAAGAGGGCTACACCTTC.

This clonotype was observed many times. The chain is built from TRBV5-1 and TRBJ2-1; 14 bases are shared with TRBD2. The V gene's germline CDR1 is SGHRS and CDR2 YFSETQ. Losses at the gene ends were 1 base for V and 9 bases for J; bases not matched to a gene: 9. The CDR3 totals 17 residues. DNA of the CDR3: TGCGCCAGCAGCTTGATGCCGGGACTAGCGGGAGATAGTGAGCAGTTCTTC. This encodes CASSLMPGLAGDSEQFF. The whole variable domain, filled in from reference TRBV5-1 and TRBJ2-1, reads KAGVTQTPRYLIKTRGQQVTLSCSPISGHRSVSWYQQTPGQGLQFLFEYFSETQRNKGNFPGRFSGRQFSNSRSEMNVSTLELGDSALYLCASSLMPGLAGDSEQFFGPGTRLTVL.